The 22 T cell receptor beta chains below were found in one sample sequenced in a study of OX40 agonist ivuxolimab in advanced cancers. Repertoires were generated with immunoSEQ multiplex PCR, while TCRdb's copy carries only in-frame clones and drops some. Of 65,000 to 80,000 clones listed, about 92% are singletons. The source was CD4+ or CD8+ T cells sorted from blood, collected in a trial of the OX40 agonist ivuxolimab. Receptors were obtained from an adult with an advanced solid tumor such as melanoma, head and neck, liver or kidney cancer.

In this sample, this clone turned up once. The V gene is TRBV7-8, the J gene TRBJ2-7, with D possibly TRBD2 on 6 matching bases. The length of the CDR3 is 15 residues. Trimming cost V 5 bases and J 6 bases, with 20 bases left between them. Germline V gene sequence: CDR1 SGHVS, CDR2 FQNEAQ. The CDR3 coding sequence is TGTGCCAGCAGCCTCTCAGTGGGAGGAGTGAGCGAGCAGTACTTC. Its protein product is CASSLSVGGVSEQYF.

The J gene is TRBJ2-7, the V gene TRBV7-2; perhaps D is TRBD1 or TRBD2 (5 bases each). Per germline, CDR1 SGHTA and CDR2 FQGNSA. V lost 4 bases, J lost 0 bases, and 22 bases lay in between. The CDR3 is made up of 18 amino acids. DNA of the CDR3: TGTGCCAGCAGCTCCCGCCTTCCCGGGACGGGAACCTCCTACGAGCAGTACTTC. It translates to CASSSRLPGTGTSYEQYF.

This sequence joins TRBV30 and TRBJ2-2, with 7 bases identical to TRBD2. Germline V CDR1 and CDR2: GTSNPN, SVGIG (reference sequence). The CDR3 sequence is 15 residues long. With 2 bases clipped from V and 0 bases from J, the junction kept 3 bases outside the gene matches. This CDR3 is CAWSTGLANTGELFF. The DNA for the CDR3 is TGTGCCTGGAGTACAGGACTAGCGAACACCGGGGAGCTGTTTTTT.

The chain links TRBV2 to TRBJ2-7, with 8 bases that match TRBD1. J was trimmed by 5 bases and V by 2 bases; bases with no gene match: 8. CDR1 is SNHLY and CDR2 is FYNNEI in the germline V gene. The CDR3 totals 15 residues. The CDR3 region has the DNA TGTGCCAGCAGTGAACCGGCAGGGGGCCTCGACGAGCAGTACTTC. This sequence encodes CASSEPAGGLDEQYF.

This clone was seen only once. The rearrangement joins TRBV9 to TRBJ2-1; no reliable D call. Germline V gene data show CDR1 as SGDLS and CDR2 as YYNGEE. The CDR3 has 15 amino acids. V shed 2 bases and J shed 6 bases, with 15 bases lying between them. DNA of the CDR3: TGTGCCAGCAGCGTTCGAGACAAGCCCTCCAATGAGCAGTTCTTC. Translating it yields CASSVRDKPSNEQFF.

The J gene is TRBJ2-3, the V gene TRBV2, with 11 bases lining up with TRBD2. Trimming cost V 7 bases and J 6 bases; bases outside gene matches: 9. The CDR3 runs 15 residues. Germline V gene lookup returns CDR1 SNHLY and CDR2 FYNNEI. CDR3 sequence (DNA): TGTGCCAGCACCGTGGGACTAGCGGCTCGGGATACGCAGTATTTT. It encodes CASTVGLAARDTQYF.

This chain links TRBV5-5 with TRBJ2-2; 8 bases are shared with TRBD2. Germline assignment: CDR1 SGHKS and CDR2 YYEKEE (reference sequence). CDR3 length: 16 residues. J was trimmed by 0 bases and V by 5 bases; bases with no gene match: 6. CDR3 sequence (DNA): TGTGCCAGCAGGCCAGGACTAGCAGCGAACACCGGGGAGCTGTTTTTT. This gives the protein CASRPGLAANTGELFF.

The rearrangement joins TRBV6-1 to TRBJ2-7; the D gene is possibly TRBD2 (6 bases). Germline V gives CDR1 MNHNS, CDR2 SASEGT. V gave up 7 bases and J gave up 2 bases, with 15 bases separating them. This CDR3 is built from 14 residues. For the CDR3, the DNA is TGTGCCAGCATCTACGGCGGGGTTGCCTACGAGCAGTACTTC. Amino acids: CASIYGGVAYEQYF.

The rearrangement links TRBV5-1 to TRBJ1-3; tentative D call: TRBD1 (5 bases). The length of the CDR3 is 14 residues. Germline loops: CDR1 SGHRS, CDR2 YFSETQ. V dropped 3 bases and J dropped 4 bases, with 11 bases sitting between them. CDR3 protein: CASSSSGGGNTIYF. CDR3 DNA sequence: TGCGCCAGCAGCTCCTCCGGGGGGGGAAACACCATATATTTT.

Comments on this clone: Here the CDR3 omits its conserved ending phenylalanine or tryptophan, so a read error is the likely source. The V and J genes are TRBV30 and TRBJ1-2; 12 bases map to TRBD1. V shed 3 bases and J 4 bases; nucleotides not matched to a gene: 3. The CDR3 length is 14 residues. The germline V gene encodes CDR1 GTSNPN and CDR2 SVGIG (reference sequence). CDR3 bases: TGTGCCTGGAGGTGGGACAGGGGGCTCTATGGCTACACCATC. Translated: CAWRWDRGLYGYTI.

The V gene is TRBV18, the J gene TRBJ2-7; D call uncertain. Germline CDR1 is KGHSH and CDR2 is LQKENI. The V end was cut by 6 bases, the J end by 1 base, with 13 bases between. The CDR3 length is 14 residues. CDR3 DNA sequence: TGTGCCAGCTCGCCTTGGGATGGGTCCTACGAGCAGTACTTC. Amino acid sequence: CASSPWDGSYEQYF.

This chain joins TRBV30 and TRBJ1-5; possible D gene TRBD1, 6 bases. CDR1 is GTSNPN and CDR2 is SVGIG in the germline V gene (reference sequence). V was pared by 0 bases and J by 5 bases, with 20 bases between. This CDR3 is built from 17 residues. The CDR3 protein is CAWSVFSSGASDQPQHF. CDR3 nucleotides: TGTGCCTGGAGTGTATTTTCGTCGGGGGCAAGCGATCAGCCCCAGCATTTT.

The genes are TRBV11-2 and TRBJ2-4, with 7 bases that match TRBD1. The CDR3 has 17 residues. CDR1 is SGHAT and CDR2 is FQNNGV in the germline V gene. Trimming at V came to 2 bases and at J to 7 bases, leaving 14 bases not matched to a gene. CDR3 protein: CASSLIGGQLERNIQYF. CDR3 nucleotide sequence: TGTGCCAGCAGCTTAATAGGGGGCCAACTAGAACGCAACATTCAGTACTTC.

Concerning this clone itself: Other nucleotide sequences in the sample specify the same CDR3. The chain recombines TRBV10-3 with TRBJ2-5; D call uncertain. This CDR3 spans 11 amino acids. V lost 2 bases and J 5 bases, leaving 3 bases between the germline ends. Germline V gene lookup returns CDR1 ENHRY and CDR2 SYGVKD. The DNA for the CDR3 is TGTGCCATCAGTGAGGGGGAGACCCAGTACTTC. Its translation: CAISEGETQYF.

The rearrangement uses TRBV19 and TRBJ2-7; the match to TRBD2 covers 10 bases. The germline V gene encodes CDR1 LNHDA and CDR2 SQIVND (reference sequence). The CDR3 runs 15 residues. V shed 2 bases and J 3 bases; nucleotides not matched to a gene: 4. CDR3 residues: CASSIKREGGYEQYF. CDR3 bases: TGTGCCAGTAGTATAAAGCGGGAGGGGGGCTACGAGCAGTACTTC.

The chain uses TRBV6-5 and TRBJ2-1, with D perhaps TRBD1 or TRBD2 (6 bases each). Deletions cut 6 bases from V and 1 base from J, with 10 bases between. The CDR3 loop spans 14 amino acids. Germline CDR1 and CDR2: MNHEY and SVGAGI. CDR3 sequence: CASSGGLSYNEQFF. The CDR3 DNA reads as TGTGCCAGCAGCGGGGGCTTATCCTACAATGAGCAGTTCTTC.

The genes are TRBV6-1 and TRBJ1-5; D perhaps matches TRBD1 (5 bases). V lost 7 bases, J lost 11 bases, and 18 bases lay in between. This CDR3 has 13 residues. Germline values: CDR1 MNHNS, CDR2 SASEGT. CDR3 in amino acids: CASIGTLITTQHF. DNA of the CDR3: TGTGCCAGCATCGGGACCTTGATCACGACCCAGCATTTT.

The rearrangement uses TRBV29-1 and TRBJ1-1; TRBD1 is a possible D gene (5 bases). Germline CDR1 is SQVTM and CDR2 is ANQGSEA. V was cut by 4 bases and J by 0 bases, with 12 bases left in between. The CDR3 runs to 14 residues. This CDR3 is CSVAPGTVNTEAFF. Written as DNA, the CDR3 is TGCAGCGTTGCCCCCGGGACCGTGAACACTGAAGCTTTCTTT.

The gene calls are TRBV19 and TRBJ2-1; TRBD1 or TRBD2 may be the D gene (6 bases each). The CDR3 spans 15 residues. The V end was cut by 2 bases, the J end by 6 bases, with 14 bases between. CDR1 and CDR2 from the germline V gene are LNHDA and SQIVND (reference sequence). The DNA of the CDR3 is TGTGCCAGTAGTATACCGGGGGCGCAGGGCAATGAGCAGTTCTTC. Encoded protein: CASSIPGAQGNEQFF. The full variable domain, rest sourced from reference TRBV19 and TRBJ2-1, is DGGITQSPKYLFRKEGQNVTLSCEQNLNHDAMYWYRQDPGQGLRLIYYSQIVNDFQKGDIAEGYSVSREKKESFPLTVTSAQKNPTAFYLCASSIPGAQGNEQFFGPGTRLTVL.

This clone came up once. The chain combines TRBV2 with TRBJ2-7, with TRBD1 identical over 12 bases. Losses at the gene ends were 6 bases for V and 5 bases for J; bases not matched to a gene: 11. Germline-derived CDR1 and CDR2 are SNHLY and FYNNEI. There are 16 residues in the CDR3. CDR3 protein: CASRPGQGANFDEQYF. The CDR3 region has the DNA TGTGCCAGCAGACCGGGACAGGGGGCTAATTTTGACGAGCAGTACTTC.

The genes are TRBV10-3 and TRBJ2-1, with no clear D. Trimming removed 4 bases at V and 10 bases at J, with 11 bases between. The CDR3 covers 12 residues. Germline CDR1 is ENHRY and CDR2 is SYGVKD. The CDR3 region has the DNA TGTGCCATCAGTGTCCGAGCACAGGAGCAGTTCTTC. It is translated as CAISVRAQEQFF.

The V call is TRBV12-2, the J call TRBJ2-3; the table assigns TRBD2, which was not confirmed against the DNA. TRBV12-2 is a listed pseudogene. The CDR3 has 21 amino acids. The CDR3 DNA is TGTGCAAGTCGCTTACGACCGGGGCTAGCGGGAGGGCCCGGTAGCACAGATACGCAGTATTTT. Its translation is CASRLRPGLAGGPGSTDTQYF.